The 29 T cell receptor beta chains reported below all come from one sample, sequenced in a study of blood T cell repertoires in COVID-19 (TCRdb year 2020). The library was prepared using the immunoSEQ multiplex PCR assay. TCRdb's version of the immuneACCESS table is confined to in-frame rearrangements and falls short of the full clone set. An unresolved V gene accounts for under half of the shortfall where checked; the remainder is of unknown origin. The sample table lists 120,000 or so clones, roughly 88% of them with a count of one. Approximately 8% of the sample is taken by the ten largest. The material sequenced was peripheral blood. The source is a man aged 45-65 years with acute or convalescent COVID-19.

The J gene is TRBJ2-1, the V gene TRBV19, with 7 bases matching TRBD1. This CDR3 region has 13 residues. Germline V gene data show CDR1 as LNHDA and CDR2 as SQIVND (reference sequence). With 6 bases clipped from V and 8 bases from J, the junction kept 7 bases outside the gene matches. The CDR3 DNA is TGTGCCAGTAGCACAGGGGCAAGGGATGAGCAGTTCTTC. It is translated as CASSTGARDEQFF.

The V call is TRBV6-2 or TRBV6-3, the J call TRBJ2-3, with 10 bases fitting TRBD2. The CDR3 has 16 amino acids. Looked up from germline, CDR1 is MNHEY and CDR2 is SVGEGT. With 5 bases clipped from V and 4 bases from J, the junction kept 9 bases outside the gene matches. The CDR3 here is CASSDPLAGASDTQYF. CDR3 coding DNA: TGTGCCAGCAGTGACCCCCTAGCGGGAGCTTCAGATACGCAGTATTTT.

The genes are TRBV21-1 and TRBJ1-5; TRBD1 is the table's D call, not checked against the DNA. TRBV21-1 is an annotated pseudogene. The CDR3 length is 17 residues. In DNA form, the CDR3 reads TGTGCCAGCAGCAAAGAAAGGGGAACGGATAGCAATCAGCCCCAGCATTTT. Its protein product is CASSKERGTDSNQPQHF.

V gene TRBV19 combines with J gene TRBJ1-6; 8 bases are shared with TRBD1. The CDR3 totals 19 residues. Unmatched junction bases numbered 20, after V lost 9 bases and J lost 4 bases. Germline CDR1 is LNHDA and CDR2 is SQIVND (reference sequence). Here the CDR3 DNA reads TGTGCCAGAGACAACCGGGACAGCTCCACAGGGGGATATAATTCACCCCTCCACTTT. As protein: CARDNRDSSTGGYNSPLHF. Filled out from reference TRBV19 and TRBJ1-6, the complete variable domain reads DGGITQSPKYLFRKEGQNVTLSCEQNLNHDAMYWYRQDPGQGLRLIYYSQIVNDFQKGDIAEGYSVSREKKESFPLTVTSAQKNPTAFYLCARDNRDSSTGGYNSPLHFGNGTRLTVT.

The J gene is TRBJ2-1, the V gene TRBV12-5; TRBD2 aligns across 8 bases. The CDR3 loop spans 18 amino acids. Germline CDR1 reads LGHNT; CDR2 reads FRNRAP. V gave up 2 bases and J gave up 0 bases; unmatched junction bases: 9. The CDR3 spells CASGLSLAGKSSYNEQFF. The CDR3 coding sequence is TGTGCTAGTGGTTTGTCCCTAGCGGGTAAAAGCTCCTACAATGAGCAGTTCTTC.

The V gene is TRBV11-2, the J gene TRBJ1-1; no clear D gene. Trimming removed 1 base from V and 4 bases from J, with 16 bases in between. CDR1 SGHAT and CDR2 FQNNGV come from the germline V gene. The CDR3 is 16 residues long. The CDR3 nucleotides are TGTGCCAGCAGCTTAGTGGACTGGGGAGGTGGCACTGAAGCTTTCTTT. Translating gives CASSLVDWGGGTEAFF.

The CDR3 region is CASSLVFPLAANTGELFF. DNA of the CDR3: TGCGCCAGCAGCTTGGTTTTCCCTCTAGCTGCGAACACCGGGGAGCTGTTTTTT. The chain recombines TRBV5-1 with TRBJ2-2, with a possible D match to TRBD2 (5 bases). The CDR3 has 18 residues. V was trimmed by 0 bases and J by 0 bases, leaving 15 bases between them. Germline lookup yields CDR1 SGHRS and CDR2 YFSETQ. Complete variable domain (other parts from reference TRBV5-1 and TRBJ2-2): KAGVTQTPRYLIKTRGQQVTLSCSPISGHRSVSWYQQTPGQGLQFLFEYFSETQRNKGNFPGRFSGRQFSNSRSEMNVSTLELGDSALYLCASSLVFPLAANTGELFFGEGSRLTVL.

The CDR3 region has the DNA TGTGCCAGCAGCGGGGGGGGAAGGGCAGGGTTTGGAAACACCATATATTTT. Encoded protein: CASSGGGRAGFGNTIYF. The J gene is TRBJ1-3, the V gene TRBV7-2, with D perhaps matching TRBD1 (5 bases). The CDR3 covers 17 residues. Germline V gene sequence: CDR1 SGHTA, CDR2 FQGNSA. Trimming cost V 5 bases and J 3 bases, with 20 bases left between them.

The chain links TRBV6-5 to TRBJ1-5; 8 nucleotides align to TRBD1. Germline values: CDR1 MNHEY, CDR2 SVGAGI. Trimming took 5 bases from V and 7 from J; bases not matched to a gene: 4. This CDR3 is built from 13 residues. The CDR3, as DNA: TGTGCCAGCAGTACCCACAGGGGGCAGCCCCAGCATTTT. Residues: CASSTHRGQPQHF.

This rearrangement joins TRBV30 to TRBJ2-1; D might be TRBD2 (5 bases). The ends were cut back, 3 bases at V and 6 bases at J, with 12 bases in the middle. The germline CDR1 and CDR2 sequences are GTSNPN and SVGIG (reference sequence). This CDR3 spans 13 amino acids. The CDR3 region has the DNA TGTGCCTGGAGGTCCGGAACTAGCAATGAGCAGTTCTTC. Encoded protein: CAWRSGTSNEQFF.

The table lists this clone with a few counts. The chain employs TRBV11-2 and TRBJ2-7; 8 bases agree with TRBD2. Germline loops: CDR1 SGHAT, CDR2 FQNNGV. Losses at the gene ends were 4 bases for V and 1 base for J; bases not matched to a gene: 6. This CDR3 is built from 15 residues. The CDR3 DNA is TGTGCCAGCAGCTCAGAGCGGGAGCGGTCCTACGAGCAGTACTTC. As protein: CASSSERERSYEQYF. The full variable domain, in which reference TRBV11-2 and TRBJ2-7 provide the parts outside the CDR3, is EAGVAQSPRYKIIEKRQSVAFWCNPISGHATLYWYQQILGQGPKLLIQFQNNGVVDDSQLPKDRFSAERLKGVDSTLKIQPAKLEDSAVYLCASSSERERSYEQYFGPGTRLTVT.

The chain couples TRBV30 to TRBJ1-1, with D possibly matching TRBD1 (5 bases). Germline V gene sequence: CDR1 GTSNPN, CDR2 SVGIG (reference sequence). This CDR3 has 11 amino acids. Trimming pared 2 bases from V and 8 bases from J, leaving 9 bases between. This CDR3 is CAWSLRQEAFF. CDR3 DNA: TGTGCCTGGAGTTTACGACAGGAAGCTTTCTTT. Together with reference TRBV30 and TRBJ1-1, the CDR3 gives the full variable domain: SQTIHQWPATLVQPVGSPLSLECTVEGTSNPNLYWYRQAAGRGLQLLFYSVGIGQISSEVPQNLSASRPQDRQFILSSKKLLLSDSGFYLCAWSLRQEAFFGQGTRLTVV.

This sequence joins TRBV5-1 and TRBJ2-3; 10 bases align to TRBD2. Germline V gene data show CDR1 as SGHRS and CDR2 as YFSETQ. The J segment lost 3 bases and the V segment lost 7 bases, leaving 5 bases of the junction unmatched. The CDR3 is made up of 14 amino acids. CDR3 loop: CASSRTSGTDTQYF. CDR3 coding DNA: TGCGCCAGCTCACGGACTAGCGGTACAGATACGCAGTATTTT.

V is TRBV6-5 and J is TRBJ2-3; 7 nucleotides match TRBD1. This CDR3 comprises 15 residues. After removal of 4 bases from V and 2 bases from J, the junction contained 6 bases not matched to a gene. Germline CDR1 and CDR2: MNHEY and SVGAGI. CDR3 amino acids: CASSLLGQLTDTQYF. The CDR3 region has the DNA TGTGCCAGCAGTTTACTGGGACAGCTCACAGATACGCAGTATTTT.

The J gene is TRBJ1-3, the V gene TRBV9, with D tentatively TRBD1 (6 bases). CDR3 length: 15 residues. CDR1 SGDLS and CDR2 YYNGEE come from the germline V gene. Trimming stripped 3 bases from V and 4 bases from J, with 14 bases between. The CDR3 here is CASSAGAGIGNTIYF. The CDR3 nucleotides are TGTGCCAGCAGCGCAGGGGCAGGGATCGGAAACACCATATATTTT.

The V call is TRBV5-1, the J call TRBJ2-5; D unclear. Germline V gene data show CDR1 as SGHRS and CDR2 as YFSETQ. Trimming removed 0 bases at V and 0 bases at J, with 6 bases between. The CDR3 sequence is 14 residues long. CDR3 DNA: TGCGCCAGCAGCTTGGAGTCGGACCAAGAGACCCAGTACTTC. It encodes CASSLESDQETQYF.

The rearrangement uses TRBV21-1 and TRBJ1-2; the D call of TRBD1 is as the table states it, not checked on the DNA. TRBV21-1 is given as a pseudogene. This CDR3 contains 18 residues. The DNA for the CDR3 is TGTGCCAGCAGCAAAAGGGGGACAAAAGGACGAACTAACTATGGCTACACCTTC. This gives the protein CASSKRGTKGRTNYGYTF.

The CDR3 coding sequence is TGTGCCAGCAGCTTCCCGGACAGGGCTGGAAACACCATATATTTT. It specifies CASSFPDRAGNTIYF. The V gene is TRBV11-3, the J gene TRBJ1-3; 8 bases line up with TRBD1. The CDR3 is made up of 15 amino acids. Looked up from germline, CDR1 is SGHNT and CDR2 is YENEEA. V lost 3 bases and J lost 2; bases outside the gene matches: 3.

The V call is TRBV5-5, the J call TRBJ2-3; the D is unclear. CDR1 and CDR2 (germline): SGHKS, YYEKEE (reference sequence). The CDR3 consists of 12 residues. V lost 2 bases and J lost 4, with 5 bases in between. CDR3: CASSFQADTQYF. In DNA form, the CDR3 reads TGTGCCAGCAGCTTCCAGGCAGATACGCAGTATTTT.

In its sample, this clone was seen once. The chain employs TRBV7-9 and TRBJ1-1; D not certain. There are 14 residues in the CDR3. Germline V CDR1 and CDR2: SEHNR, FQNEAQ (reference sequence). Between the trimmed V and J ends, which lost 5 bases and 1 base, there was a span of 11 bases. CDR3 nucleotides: TGTGCCAGCAGCCCCCAGGCAAGGAACACTGAAGCTTTCTTT. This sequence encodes CASSPQARNTEAFF.

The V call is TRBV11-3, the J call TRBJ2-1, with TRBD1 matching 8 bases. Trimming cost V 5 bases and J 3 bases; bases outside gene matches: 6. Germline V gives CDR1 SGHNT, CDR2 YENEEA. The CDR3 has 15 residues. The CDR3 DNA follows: TGTGCCAGCAGCCCCGGGACAGGTGGCTACAATGAGCAGTTCTTC. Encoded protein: CASSPGTGGYNEQFF. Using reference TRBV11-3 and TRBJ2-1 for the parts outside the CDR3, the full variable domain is EAGVVQSPRYKIIEKKQPVAFWCNPISGHNTLYWYLQNLGQGPELLIRYENEEAVDDSQLPKDRFSAERLKGVDSTLKIQPAELGDSAVYLCASSPGTGGYNEQFFGPGTRLTVL.

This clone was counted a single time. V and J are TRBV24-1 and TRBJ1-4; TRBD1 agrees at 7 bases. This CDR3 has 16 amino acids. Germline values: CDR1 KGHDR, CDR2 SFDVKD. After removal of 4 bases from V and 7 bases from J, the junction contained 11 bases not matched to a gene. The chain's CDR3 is CATSDPGTAGGEKLFF. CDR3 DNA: TGTGCCACCAGTGACCCCGGGACAGCGGGGGGTGAAAAACTGTTTTTT.

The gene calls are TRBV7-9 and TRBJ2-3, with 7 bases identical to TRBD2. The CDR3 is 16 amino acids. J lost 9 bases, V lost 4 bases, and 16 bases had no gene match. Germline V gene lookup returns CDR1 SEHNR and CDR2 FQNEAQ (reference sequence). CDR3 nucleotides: TGTGCCAGCAGCTCCAGACTAGCTGGGTTGGTAGACACGCAGTATTTT. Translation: CASSSRLAGLVDTQYF.

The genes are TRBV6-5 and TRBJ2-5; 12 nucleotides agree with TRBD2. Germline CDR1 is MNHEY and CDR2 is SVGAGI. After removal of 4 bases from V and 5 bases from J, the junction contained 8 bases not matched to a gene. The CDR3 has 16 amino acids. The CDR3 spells CASSSASGRGGETQYF. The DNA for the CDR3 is TGTGCCAGCAGTTCGGCTAGCGGGAGGGGGGGGGAGACCCAGTACTTC.

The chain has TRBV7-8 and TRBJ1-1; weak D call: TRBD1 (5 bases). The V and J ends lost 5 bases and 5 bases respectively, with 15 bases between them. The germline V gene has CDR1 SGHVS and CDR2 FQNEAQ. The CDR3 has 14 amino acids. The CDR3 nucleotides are TGTGCCAGCAGCATTCAGGGAGGGGATACTGAAGCTTTCTTT. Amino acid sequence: CASSIQGGDTEAFF.

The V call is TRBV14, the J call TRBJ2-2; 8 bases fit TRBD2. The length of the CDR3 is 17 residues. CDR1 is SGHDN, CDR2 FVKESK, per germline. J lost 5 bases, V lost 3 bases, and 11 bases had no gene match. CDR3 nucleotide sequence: TGTGCCAGCAGCCAGTTCCTCGGACTAGCACCAACCGGGGAGCTGTTTTTT. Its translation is CASSQFLGLAPTGELFF.

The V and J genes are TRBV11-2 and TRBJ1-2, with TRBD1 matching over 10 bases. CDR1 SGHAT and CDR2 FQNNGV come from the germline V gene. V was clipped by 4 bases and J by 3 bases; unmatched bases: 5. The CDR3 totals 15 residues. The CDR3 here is CASSSRDRGDYGYTF. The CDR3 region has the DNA TGTGCCAGCAGCTCCCGGGACAGGGGAGACTATGGCTACACCTTC.

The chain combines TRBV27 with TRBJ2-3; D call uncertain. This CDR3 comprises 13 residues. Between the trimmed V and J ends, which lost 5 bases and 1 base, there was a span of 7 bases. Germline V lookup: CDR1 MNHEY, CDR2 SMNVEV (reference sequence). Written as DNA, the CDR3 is TGTGCCAGCAGTCCCCTAGGCACAGATACGCAGTATTTT. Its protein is CASSPLGTDTQYF.

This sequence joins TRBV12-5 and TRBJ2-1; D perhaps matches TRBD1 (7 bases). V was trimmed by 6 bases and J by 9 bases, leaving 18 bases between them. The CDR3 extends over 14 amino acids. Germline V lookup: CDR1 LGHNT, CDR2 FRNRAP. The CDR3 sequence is CASGTGEVWGEQFF. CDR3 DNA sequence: TGTGCTAGTGGAACAGGGGAGGTCTGGGGTGAGCAGTTCTTC.